These 11 T cell receptor beta chains originate from one sample sequenced in a study of PD-1 blockade in mismatch repair-deficient tumors. Only in-frame clones appear in the TCRdb table, and some are missing; sequencing was by immunoSEQ multiplex PCR. Of some 40,000 clones in the sample, over 70% are singletons; the top ten hold 0.9% to 1.2%. Sequenced material: PBMCs, taken about 40 weeks after starting pembrolizumab. The source is an adult with mismatch repair-deficient cancer.

The chain links TRBV5-4 to TRBJ2-5; 12 nucleotides align to TRBD2. V was pared by 3 bases and J by 5 bases, with 5 bases of the junction left unmatched. This CDR3 contains 15 residues. Germline CDR1 is SGHNT and CDR2 is YYREEE (reference sequence). As DNA, the CDR3 is TGTGCCAGCAGCTCTCTAGCGGGAGGGCCCGAGACCCAGTACTTC. Translation: CASSSLAGGPETQYF.

This clone was seen a single time. The chain combines TRBV19 with TRBJ2-1, with D uncertain. Germline assignment: CDR1 LNHDA and CDR2 SQIVND (reference sequence). V was shortened by 4 bases and J by 0 bases, with 10 bases between the two germline ends. The CDR3 sequence is 15 residues long. The CDR3 is CASSSTISSYNEQFF. The DNA for the CDR3 is TGTGCCAGTAGTAGCACAATAAGCTCCTACAATGAGCAGTTCTTC.

The chain combines TRBV5-1 with TRBJ2-7; the match to TRBD2 covers 14 bases. Germline assignment: CDR1 SGHRS and CDR2 YFSETQ. The CDR3 length is 16 residues. V was pared by 4 bases and J by 4 bases, with 7 bases of the junction left unmatched. The DNA for the CDR3 is TGCGCCAGCAGCCCGGGGGGACTAGCGGGAGCTTACGAGCAGTACTTC. Amino acid sequence: CASSPGGLAGAYEQYF.

The J gene is TRBJ2-7, the V gene TRBV5-4; 11 positions agree with TRBD2. CDR1 SGHNT and CDR2 YYREEE come from the germline V gene (reference sequence). CDR3 length: 17 residues. The J segment lost 11 bases and the V segment lost 2 bases, leaving 18 bases of the junction unmatched. CDR3 sequence: CASSLQLSGRGEDRKYF. CDR3 nucleotides: TGTGCCAGCAGCTTACAACTTAGCGGGAGGGGAGAGGATCGGAAGTACTTC.

This chain joins TRBV13 and TRBJ2-7; TRBD1 agrees at 7 bases. This CDR3 is built from 15 residues. The J segment lost 0 bases and the V segment lost 5 bases, leaving 7 bases of the junction unmatched. The germline CDR1 and CDR2 sequences are PRHDT and FYEKMQ (reference sequence). The CDR3 is CASSSNRGSSYEQYF. Written as DNA, the CDR3 is TGTGCCAGCAGCAGCAACAGGGGAAGCTCCTACGAGCAGTACTTC.

The chain carries TRBV28 and TRBJ2-4; TRBD1 might be the D (6 bases). CDR3 size: 17 residues. The germline V gene encodes CDR1 MDHEN and CDR2 SYDVKM. V shed 5 bases and J shed 0 bases, with 17 bases lying between them. CDR3 DNA sequence: TGTGCCAGCAGTCCTCCGGGACAAATACTAGCCAAAAACATTCAGTACTTC. Translation gives CASSPPGQILAKNIQYF.

This chain uses TRBV7-3 with TRBJ2-1, with TRBD2 matching over 10 bases. The J segment lost 7 bases and the V segment lost 5 bases, leaving 11 bases of the junction unmatched. Germline CDR1 and CDR2: SGHTA and FQGTGA. The length of the CDR3 is 16 residues. CDR3 region: CASSRAGGLNWNEQFF. The CDR3 nucleotides read TGTGCCAGCAGCAGAGCGGGAGGGTTGAATTGGAATGAGCAGTTCTTC.

V usage is TRBV4-1 and J usage is TRBJ2-1, with 10 bases matching TRBD2. Per germline, CDR1 MGHRA and CDR2 YSYEKL. The CDR3 has 16 amino acids. V lost 0 bases, J lost 8 bases, and 7 bases stayed unmatched. The CDR3 DNA reads TGCGCCAGCAGCCAAGAGGCTAGCGGGAGAAGATATGAGCAGTTCTTC. It specifies CASSQEASGRRYEQFF.

The chain joins TRBV10-3 to TRBJ1-5, with TRBD1 identical over 8 bases. With 9 bases clipped from V and 4 bases from J, the junction kept 5 bases outside the gene matches. This CDR3 has 13 amino acids. Per germline, CDR1 ENHRY and CDR2 SYGVKD. The CDR3 bases are TGTGCCATACAGACAGGGGAAAATCAGCCCCAGCATTTT. Residues: CAIQTGENQPQHF.

This chain uses TRBV18 with TRBJ1-1, with D tentatively TRBD1 (6 bases). CDR1 is KGHSH and CDR2 is LQKENI in the germline V gene. The CDR3 is made up of 13 amino acids. V lost 6 bases to trimming and J lost 5 bases, with 13 bases between them. CDR3 DNA sequence: TGTGCCAGCTCGCCCACAGGGATTACTGAAGCTTTCTTT. This translates into CASSPTGITEAFF. Looking up the rest from reference TRBV18 and TRBJ1-1 gives the full variable domain: NAGVMQNPRHLVRRRGQEARLRCSPMKGHSHVYWYRQLPEEGLKFMVYLQKENIIDESGMPKERFSAEFPKEGPSILRIQQVVRGDSAAYFCASSPTGITEAFFGQGTRLTVV.

V usage is TRBV4-2 and J usage is TRBJ2-7; 7 bases line up with TRBD2. The germline CDR1 and CDR2 sequences are LGHNA and YNFKEQ. V trimming: 4 bases; J trimming: 7 bases; junction bases outside the gene matches: 13. This CDR3 has 15 amino acids. The CDR3: CASSRGPGLAEEQYF. DNA of the CDR3: TGTGCCAGCAGCCGGGGACCGGGGCTAGCGGAGGAGCAGTACTTC.